This passage covers 8 T cell receptor beta chains from one sample sequenced in a study of blood T cell repertoires in COVID-19. Clones were sequenced by immunoSEQ multiplex PCR, and TCRdb holds only the in-frame ones, with some missing. The sample shows about 100,000 clones, around four fifths of them seen only once. Sample: peripheral blood. These receptors originate from an older woman with acute or convalescent COVID-19.

V usage is TRBV9 and J usage is TRBJ2-7; 8 bases line up with TRBD1. V was clipped by 4 bases and J by 0 bases; unmatched bases: 6. This CDR3 spans 15 amino acids. Germline assignment: CDR1 SGDLS and CDR2 YYNGEE. CDR3 amino acids: CASSLRTGSSYEQYF. The CDR3 nucleotides are TGTGCCAGCAGCTTACGGACAGGGAGCTCCTACGAGCAGTACTTC.

This clone was detected only once. In nucleotides, the CDR3 is TGTGCCAGCCAAACAGGGGGCTCAGGCAATCAGCCCCAGCATTTT. It codes for CASQTGGSGNQPQHF. J is TRBJ1-5 and V is TRBV2; 9 bases align to TRBD1. The CDR3 has 15 residues. CDR1 and CDR2 (germline): SNHLY, FYNNEI. Trimming at V came to 8 bases and at J to 2 bases, leaving 7 bases not matched to a gene. The full variable domain, with the rest looked up from reference TRBV2 and TRBJ1-5, is EPEVTQTPSHQVTQMGQEVILRCVPISNHLYFYWYRQILGQKVEFLVSFYNNEISEKSEIFDDQFSVERPDGSNFTLKIRSTKLEDSAMYFCASQTGGSGNQPQHFGDGTRLSIL.

V is TRBV20-1 and J is TRBJ1-4; unclear D gene. Trimming took off 3 bases at V and 4 bases at J, with 9 bases between the two ends. CDR1 is DFQATT and CDR2 is SNEGSKA in the germline V gene (reference sequence). The CDR3 consists of 13 residues. The DNA for the CDR3 is TGCAGTGCTAGTACACAGCTTAATGAAAAACTGTTTTTT. This gives the protein CSASTQLNEKLFF.

The chain joins TRBV19 to TRBJ2-5; D call uncertain. V gave up 4 bases and J gave up 2 bases, with 8 bases separating them. This CDR3 is 13 amino acids long. Germline V CDR1 and CDR2: LNHDA, SQIVND (reference sequence). CDR3 protein: CASSTLLQETQYF. CDR3 coding DNA: TGTGCCAGTAGTACTCTTTTGCAAGAGACCCAGTACTTC.

V gene TRBV3-1 (or the pseudogene TRBV3-2) combines with J gene TRBJ1-5; D not certain. Trimming shortened V by 5 bases and J by 5 bases, and 13 bases separated the two germline ends. The CDR3 covers 14 residues. Germline V gene data show CDR1 as LGHDT and CDR2 as YNNKEL (reference sequence). Written as DNA, the CDR3 is TGTGCCAGCAGCAAAGCAGTTCAGGATCAGCCCCAGCATTTT. Translating it yields CASSKAVQDQPQHF.

The chain combines TRBV7-3 with TRBJ2-1; no clear D gene. Germline V lookup: CDR1 SGHTA, CDR2 FQGTGA. With 10 bases removed from V and 8 bases from J, the gap between germline ends came to 6 bases. The CDR3 runs 9 residues. CDR3: CATEDEQFF. The CDR3 bases are TGTGCCACCGAGGATGAGCAGTTCTTC.

The chain carries TRBV10-2 and TRBJ1-5; D is possibly TRBD1 (5 bases). Trimming cost V 0 bases and J 4 bases, with 7 bases left between them. Per germline, CDR1 WSHSY and CDR2 SAAADI. The CDR3 is 14 residues long. The CDR3, as DNA: TGCGCCAGCAGTGAGTCGGGGGGAAATCAGCCCCAGCATTTT. Its protein product is CASSESGGNQPQHF.

V usage is TRBV2 and J usage is TRBJ1-5; D perhaps matches TRBD1 (6 bases). The CDR3 contains 18 residues. V was shortened by 7 bases and J by 2 bases, with 24 bases between the two germline ends. CDR1 and CDR2 from the germline V gene are SNHLY and FYNNEI. The CDR3 DNA reads TGTGCCAGCAATGATCTACCCGGGACACCCTGGGGCAATCAGCCCCAGCATTTT. It specifies CASNDLPGTPWGNQPQHF. Supplemented by reference TRBV2 and TRBJ1-5, the full variable domain reads EPEVTQTPSHQVTQMGQEVILRCVPISNHLYFYWYRQILGQKVEFLVSFYNNEISEKSEIFDDQFSVERPDGSNFTLKIRSTKLEDSAMYFCASNDLPGTPWGNQPQHFGDGTRLSIL.